These 31 T cell receptor beta chains were all obtained from the same sample, sequenced in a study of cytomegalovirus exposure and HLA in healthy donors. 60 Vbeta and 13 Jbeta primers were used in PCR. Using immunoSEQ multiplex PCR, the repertoire was profiled, and TCRdb retains in-frame clones only, with some absent. The sample records over 120,000 clones, 80% being singletons. What was sequenced was PBMCs. The receptors shown here come from a man aged 40-50 years in good health and CMV-seronegative.

The rearrangement joins TRBV5-1 to TRBJ2-1; 8 positions match TRBD2. Looked up from germline, CDR1 is SGHRS and CDR2 is YFSETQ. This CDR3 contains 16 residues. Trimming removed 0 bases from V and 0 bases from J; junction bases left unmatched: 2. The CDR3 protein is CASSLDGGVSYNEQFF. As DNA, the CDR3 is TGCGCCAGCAGCTTGGACGGGGGGGTCTCCTACAATGAGCAGTTCTTC.

The CDR3 nucleotides are TGCGCCAGCAGCCAAGATGGGCAGGGGGGTGAAAAACTGTTTTTT. This translates into CASSQDGQGGEKLFF. The chain joins TRBV4-1 to TRBJ1-4; the match to TRBD1 covers 7 bases. The J segment lost 7 bases and the V segment lost 0 bases, leaving 5 bases of the junction unmatched. The germline V gene has CDR1 MGHRA and CDR2 YSYEKL. The CDR3 contains 15 residues.

The J gene is TRBJ2-3, the V gene TRBV7-8; TRBD2 might be the D (5 bases). From germline, CDR1 is SGHVS and CDR2 FQNEAQ. The V and J ends lost 1 base and 0 bases respectively, with 8 bases between them. The CDR3 has 15 residues. CDR3 DNA sequence: TGTGCCAGCAGCTTAGAGCCGGGAAGCACAGATACGCAGTATTTT. Protein product: CASSLEPGSTDTQYF.

The chain employs TRBV7-9 and TRBJ2-6; the D is unclear. CDR3 length: 13 residues. Germline assignment: CDR1 SEHNR and CDR2 FQNEAQ (reference sequence). The V end was cut by 3 bases, the J end by 4 bases, with 4 bases between. CDR3 protein: CASSFSGANVLTF. The DNA for the CDR3 is TGTGCCAGCAGCTTCTCCGGGGCCAACGTCCTGACTTTC.

This rearrangement joins TRBV5-3 to TRBJ2-4; 7 bases are shared with TRBD1. TRBV5-3 is an ORF, and what it does is uncertain. This CDR3 region has 17 residues. J was trimmed by 5 bases and V by 1 base; bases with no gene match: 12. The CDR3 sequence is CARSLPHRGPVQNIQYF. The CDR3 coding sequence is TGTGCCAGAAGCTTGCCCCACAGGGGTCCAGTACAAAACATTCAGTACTTC.

This clone was seen a handful of times. The chain recombines TRBV6-1 with TRBJ2-7; the match to TRBD1 covers 8 bases. This CDR3 spans 14 amino acids. Germline values: CDR1 MNHNS, CDR2 SASEGT. V shed 4 bases, J shed 4 bases, and the junction held 6 bases outside the gene matches. DNA of the CDR3: TGTGCCAGCAGTGGAGACAGGGGATTTTACGAGCAGTACTTC. Translated: CASSGDRGFYEQYF.

This chain connects TRBV28 to TRBJ1-2, with no clear D. The V gene's germline CDR1 is MDHEN and CDR2 SYDVKM. V was pared by 3 bases and J by 3 bases, with 5 bases between. CDR3 length: 12 residues. The CDR3 sequence: CASSFSHYGYTF. The CDR3 coding sequence is TGTGCCAGCAGTTTCTCCCACTATGGCTACACCTTC.

The rearrangement links TRBV7-9 to TRBJ1-2, with D unclear. The CDR3 has 14 residues. Germline lookup yields CDR1 SEHNR and CDR2 FQNEAQ (reference sequence). V was cut by 2 bases and J by 0 bases, with 7 bases left in between. Here the CDR3 reads CASSLLVANYGYTF. The CDR3 nucleotides read TGTGCCAGCAGCTTACTAGTGGCTAACTATGGCTACACCTTC.

V and J are TRBV6-5 and TRBJ2-3, with 12 bases aligning to TRBD2. This CDR3 spans 15 amino acids. The V gene's germline CDR1 is MNHEY and CDR2 SVGAGI. V gave up 3 bases and J gave up 10 bases; unmatched junction bases: 8. The CDR3, as DNA: TGTGCCAGCAGTTATACCACTACTAGCGGGGGGCCGCAGTATTTT. Translation gives CASSYTTTSGGPQYF.

On this clone: One end of the junction fails to match germline, which may point to a read error. The chain uses TRBV27 and TRBJ2-5; 7 bases match TRBD1. This CDR3 is built from 14 residues. In germline, CDR1 is MNHEY, CDR2 SMNVEV (reference sequence). The CDR3 sequence: CASSVSTGRETQYF. CDR3 in DNA: TGTGCCAGCAGTGTATCGACAGGGCGAGAGACCCAGTACTTC.

J is TRBJ1-5 and V is TRBV19, with 9 positions matching TRBD1. After removal of 7 bases from V and 2 bases from J, the junction contained 3 bases not matched to a gene. The CDR3 is 14 residues long. Germline CDR1 and CDR2: LNHDA and SQIVND (reference sequence). The CDR3 loop is CASTTGGGNQPQHF. The CDR3 DNA sequence: TGTGCCAGTACCACAGGGGGCGGCAATCAGCCCCAGCATTTT.

The CDR3 DNA sequence: TGTGCCAGCAGCCGTACAGGGGGCTTCCAGTTCTTC. This sequence encodes CASSRTGGFQFF. V gene TRBV7-3 combines with J gene TRBJ2-1, with 9 bases that match TRBD1. Germline CDR1 reads SGHTA; CDR2 reads FQGTGA. The CDR3 runs 12 residues. J lost 13 bases, V lost 5 bases, and 6 bases had no gene match.

The V and J genes are TRBV7-8 and TRBJ2-5; the D gene is possibly TRBD2 (5 bases). The CDR3 contains 16 residues. The V end was cut by 5 bases, the J end by 1 base, with 17 bases between. The germline V gene has CDR1 SGHVS and CDR2 FQNEAQ. For the CDR3, the DNA is TGTGCCAGCAGCCCCAGATCTCGCCGGGGCCAAGAGACCCAGTACTTC. Protein: CASSPRSRRGQETQYF.

This chain links TRBV6-6 with TRBJ1-1; 7 bases fit TRBD1. The CDR3 is 15 residues long. The germline CDR1 and CDR2 sequences are MNHNY and SVGAGI (reference sequence). Germline trimming cut 4 bases from V and 7 bases from J; bases unmatched to any gene: 12. In nucleotides, the CDR3 is TGTGCCAGCAGTTCCTACAGGGGTAATGGGGATGAAGCTTTCTTT. The encoded protein is CASSSYRGNGDEAFF.

The gene calls are TRBV7-2 and TRBJ1-5; D gene uncertain. The CDR3 contains 15 residues. V lost 1 base to trimming and J lost 3 bases, with 10 bases between them. The germline CDR1 and CDR2 sequences are SGHTA and FQGNSA. The DNA for the CDR3 is TGTGCCAGCAGCTTAGGGGCGACGAACAATCAGCCCCAGCATTTT. Translated: CASSLGATNNQPQHF.

The chain carries TRBV7-3 and TRBJ1-1, with D uncertain. Germline-derived CDR1 and CDR2 are SGHTA and FQGTGA. Trimming stripped 5 bases from V and 3 bases from J, with 10 bases between. There are 13 residues in the CDR3. The CDR3 sequence is CASSAQVDTEAFF. CDR3 in DNA: TGTGCCAGCAGCGCCCAGGTTGACACTGAAGCTTTCTTT.

The V call is TRBV28, the J call TRBJ2-7, with a tentative D call TRBD1 (6 bases). The CDR3 extends over 13 amino acids. Germline CDR1 is MDHEN and CDR2 is SYDVKM. V was cut by 3 bases and J by 6 bases, with 12 bases left in between. CDR3 sequence: CASSLSETGEQYF. CDR3 bases: TGTGCCAGCAGTTTGTCGGAGACAGGCGAGCAGTACTTC.

The chain has TRBV5-6 and TRBJ1-2, with no clear D. Trimming took 0 bases from V and 8 from J, leaving 8 bases between them. CDR3 length: 12 amino acids. CDR1 is SGHDT, CDR2 YYEEEE, per germline. CDR3 nucleotides: TGTGCCAGCAGCTTGGTCGTTGGCGGCTACACCTTC. Translated, it gives CASSLVVGGYTF.

The chain couples TRBV9 to TRBJ2-5; D is perhaps TRBD1 (7 bases). The CDR3 has 15 amino acids. Germline V gene lookup returns CDR1 SGDLS and CDR2 YYNGEE. Trimming cost V 7 bases and J 1 base, with 17 bases left between them. CDR3 in amino acids: CASGRTGLFQETQYF. CDR3 sequence (DNA): TGTGCCAGCGGGAGGACAGGCCTTTTCCAAGAGACCCAGTACTTC.

The rearrangement links TRBV6-1 to TRBJ1-1; D is possibly TRBD1 (6 bases). In germline, CDR1 is MNHNS, CDR2 SASEGT. The CDR3 runs 16 residues. V dropped 3 bases and J dropped 1 base, with 15 bases sitting between them. The CDR3 is CASSDSGEGWNTEAFF. Here the CDR3 DNA reads TGTGCCAGCAGTGATTCAGGGGAGGGGTGGAACACTGAAGCTTTCTTT.

V and J are TRBV28 and TRBJ1-2; the D is unclear. This CDR3 region has 13 residues. Trimming removed 7 bases from V and 4 bases from J, with 13 bases in between. Germline CDR1 reads MDHEN; CDR2 reads SYDVKM. CDR3 DNA: TGTGCCAGCAACACCGTAGACACCTATGGCTACACCTTC. It yields the protein CASNTVDTYGYTF.

The chain is built from TRBV5-1 and TRBJ2-2, with 10 bases lining up with TRBD1. CDR3 length: 16 amino acids. Germline V CDR1 and CDR2: SGHRS, YFSETQ. Losses at the gene ends were 2 bases for V and 4 bases for J; bases not matched to a gene: 5. The CDR3 reads CASSFGQGGGTGELFF. The CDR3 nucleotides are TGCGCCAGCAGCTTCGGACAGGGGGGAGGCACCGGGGAGCTGTTTTTT.

The rearrangement uses TRBV9 and TRBJ2-2, with 15 positions matching TRBD2. CDR3 length: 18 residues. J gave up 0 bases and V 4 bases, and 4 bases lay outside the gene matches. In germline, CDR1 is SGDLS, CDR2 YYNGEE. The CDR3 region is CASSPGLAGGPNTGELFF. The CDR3 coding sequence is TGTGCCAGCAGCCCGGGACTAGCGGGGGGACCGAACACCGGGGAGCTGTTTTTT.

V gene TRBV25-1 combines with J gene TRBJ1-6; D is possibly TRBD1 (5 bases). This CDR3 contains 15 residues. Deletions cut 3 bases from V and 9 bases from J, with 15 bases between. Germline lookup yields CDR1 MGHDK and CDR2 SYGVNS. The CDR3 nucleotides are TGTGCCAGCAGTGATCGACTTCAGGGCGGTTCACCCCTCCACTTT. It encodes CASSDRLQGGSPLHF.

The chain has TRBV13 and TRBJ1-1, with 8 bases fitting TRBD1. This CDR3 is 14 amino acids long. J was trimmed by 4 bases and V by 5 bases; bases with no gene match: 6. Germline CDR1 reads PRHDT; CDR2 reads FYEKMQ (reference sequence). The DNA for the CDR3 is TGTGCCAGCAGCCCCGGACAGGGAGGCACTGAAGCTTTCTTT. Encoded protein: CASSPGQGGTEAFF.

The J gene is TRBJ2-5, the V gene TRBV27; TRBD1 matches 8 bases. CDR3 size: 15 residues. Germline CDR1 reads MNHEY; CDR2 reads SMNVEV (reference sequence). V lost 2 bases and J lost 6; bases outside the gene matches: 8. CDR3: CASSLAGGAGKTQYF. CDR3 bases: TGTGCCAGCAGTTTAGCAGGGGGCGCGGGAAAGACCCAGTACTTC.

J is TRBJ2-5 and V is TRBV6-1; 7 bases map to TRBD2. The J call may not be correct, given that the DNA end is closer to TRBJ2-7. The germline V gene has CDR1 MNHNS and CDR2 SASEGT. The CDR3 totals 15 residues. This CDR3 reads CASSEGRDYSYEQYF. CDR3 nucleotides: TGTGCCAGCAGTGAGGGCAGGGACTACTCCTACGAGCAGTACTTC.

The chain has TRBV28 and TRBJ1-4; D remains unclear. CDR3 length: 14 amino acids. V was clipped by 2 bases and J by 8 bases, with 12 bases between them. Germline CDR1 and CDR2: MDHEN and SYDVKM. This CDR3 is CASSLISGIEKLFF. The CDR3 DNA sequence: TGTGCCAGCAGTTTAATTTCGGGGATCGAAAAACTGTTTTTT.

The chain is built from TRBV7-2 and TRBJ2-7; 8 bases are a match to TRBD1. The CDR3 is made up of 13 amino acids. V shed 8 bases, J shed 0 bases, and the junction held 3 bases outside the gene matches. The V gene's germline CDR1 is SGHTA and CDR2 FQGNSA. The CDR3 sequence: CASGTGPSYEQYF. Written as DNA, the CDR3 is TGTGCCAGCGGGACAGGCCCCTCCTACGAGCAGTACTTC.

J is TRBJ1-6 and V is TRBV4-3; 7 nucleotides align to TRBD1. The CDR3 spans 14 residues. Trimming removed 4 bases from V and 5 bases from J; junction bases left unmatched: 2. CDR1 is LGHNA, CDR2 YSLEER, per germline. The CDR3 loop reads CASSPGTDNSPLHF. As DNA, the CDR3 is TGCGCCAGCAGCCCCGGGACAGATAATTCACCCCTCCACTTT.

V gene TRBV18 combines with J gene TRBJ1-5; no definite D call. V was pared by 8 bases and J by 4 bases, with 21 bases between. CDR3 size: 16 residues. Germline CDR1 is KGHSH and CDR2 is LQKENI. The CDR3 is CASLNPVQRGNQPQHF. The CDR3 nucleotides read TGTGCCAGCCTCAATCCGGTCCAACGAGGGAATCAGCCCCAGCATTTT.